Below, one T cell receptor (beta chain) is given with its context. Recruits, aged about 18 to 100 years, lived in 24 US areas. Either two negative PCRs, clearance, or symptom resolution qualified Cohort 3 donors as recovered. Trimming stripped 5 bases from V and 8 bases from J, with 16 bases between. CDR1 is LGHNT, CDR2 FRNRAP, per germline. CDR3 length: 14 amino acids. These data belong to a study of blood T cell repertoires in COVID-19. TCRdb keeps only in-frame clones here, not all; method: immunoSEQ multiplex PCR. The table lists 110,000 to 150,000 clones, just under 85% of them singletons. The chain employs TRBV12-5 and TRBJ2-1; tentatively, D is TRBD2 (5 bases). The material sequenced was PBMCs or T cells enriched from blood (not recorded which). The TCR sequence derives from a woman aged 40 to 50 who had recovered from COVID-19. The CDR3 DNA is TGTGCTAGTGGTGACCTAGCAAAGGGCGATGAGCAGTTCTTC. It yields the protein CASGDLAKGDEQFF. Supplemented by reference TRBV12-5 and TRBJ2-1, the full variable domain reads DARVTQTPRHKVTEMGQEVTMRCQPILGHNTVFWYRQTMMQGLELLAYFRNRAPLDDSGMPKDRFSAEMPDATLATLKIQPSEPRDSAVYFCASGDLAKGDEQFFGPGTRLTVL.